This note documents a single T cell receptor beta chain sequence. Its matching antigen is unknown. This record belongs to a study of identical twins. Study-wide points: Twin-shared out-of-frame alpha sequences were enriched for low generation probability. The analysis was cross-sectional rather than longitudinal within donors.

Germline CDR1 is MNHEY and CDR2 is SVGAGI. Trimming removed 0 bases at V and 0 bases at J, with 20 bases between. The CDR3 runs 19 residues. TCRdb reprocessed the 5' RACE reads via MiXCR and lists one record per CDR3 protein. The data show around 1.7 million distinct CDR3 sequences, with under 35% seen just once and roughly 0.3% held by the top ten. The chain recombines TRBV6-5 with TRBJ2-5; D may be TRBD1 (5 bases). Material: cord blood. This receptor was taken from a newborn girl in good health. The CDR3 DNA reads TGTGCCAGCAGTTACTCGGGTATCGGACACATCCTGAACCAAGAGACCCAGTACTTC. Translated, it gives CASSYSGIGHILNQETQYF.